This T cell receptor (beta chain) came from a study of blood T cell repertoires in COVID-19. Whole-study context: T cells, B-cell-depleted T cells, or PBMCs provided the cDNA or gDNA that served as material.

Per the germline V gene, CDR1 is KGHDR and CDR2 is SFDVKD. The CDR3 is 14 amino acids. V lost 0 bases and J lost 6, with 8 bases in between. Repertoires were generated with immunoSEQ multiplex PCR, while TCRdb's copy carries only in-frame clones and drops some. The top ten clones hold 20% to 30% of a sample with around 170,000 clones, roughly 90% of them seen once. Sample: peripheral blood. The chain is built from TRBV24-1 and TRBJ2-1; D gene uncertain. This receptor was obtained from a man in his sixties with acute or convalescent COVID-19. This CDR3 reads CATSDLVRSNEQFF. The CDR3 DNA reads TGTGCCACCAGTGATTTGGTACGGAGCAATGAGCAGTTCTTC.